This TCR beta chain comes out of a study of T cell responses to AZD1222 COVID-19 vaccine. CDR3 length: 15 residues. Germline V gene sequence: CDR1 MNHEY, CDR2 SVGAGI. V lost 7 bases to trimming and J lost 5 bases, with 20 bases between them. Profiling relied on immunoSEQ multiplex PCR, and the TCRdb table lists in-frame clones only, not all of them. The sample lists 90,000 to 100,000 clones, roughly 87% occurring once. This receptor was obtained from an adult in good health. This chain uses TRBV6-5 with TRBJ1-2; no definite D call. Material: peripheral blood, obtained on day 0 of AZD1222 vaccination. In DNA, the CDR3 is TGTGCCAGCATTCTAGAGCCCCCCCTGGGATATGGCTACACCTTC. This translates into CASILEPPLGYGYTF.